This T cell receptor (beta chain) was sequenced during a study of beta chain features in type 1 diabetes. All of the isolated RNA was reverse transcribed, so expressed TCRB transcripts were sequenced. Sequenced by immunoSEQ multiplex PCR; TCRdb stores in-frame clones only, minus some. The table shows 300,000 to 450,000 clones, with roughly a fifth occurring only once. The sequence came from a woman aged 18-30 years in good health. The specimen sequenced was naive CD4+ T cells from blood.

CDR3 DNA: TGCGCCAGCAGCCAAGTGGAGAGAAACTATGGCTACACCTTC. Translated: CASSQVERNYGYTF. The genes are TRBV4-1 and TRBJ1-2; no clear D gene. The CDR3 is 14 amino acids. The germline V gene encodes CDR1 MGHRA and CDR2 YSYEKL. The V and J ends lost 1 base and 2 bases respectively, with 8 bases between them.